This passage covers 4 T cell receptor beta chains from one sample sequenced in a study of T cell responses to AZD1222 COVID-19 vaccine. The protocol was immunoSEQ multiplex PCR, while the TCRdb copy is restricted to in-frame clones and leaves out a portion. The data contain some 160,000 clones, 85% to 95% of them seen just once; the ten biggest clones take up over 0.7%. The sequences come from peripheral blood, collected on day 0 of AZD1222 vaccination. The receptors shown here come from an adult in good health.

Concerning this clone: Germline is not matched at one junction end, which may reflect a read error. The chain employs TRBV7-7 and TRBJ2-2; 10 nucleotides line up with TRBD1. This CDR3 has 15 amino acids. The germline gives CDR1 SSHAT, CDR2 FNYEAQ (reference sequence). CDR3 nucleotide sequence: TGTGCTAGCAGCTCCCGGGACAGGGGTACCGGGGAGCTGTTTTTT. It yields the protein CASSSRDRGTGELFF.

This chain uses TRBV3-1 (or the pseudogene TRBV3-2) with TRBJ1-1; D possibly corresponds to TRBD1 (6 bases). The CDR3 sequence is 15 residues long. Trimming shortened V by 5 bases and J by 4 bases, and 17 bases separated the two germline ends. The germline V gene has CDR1 LGHDT and CDR2 YNNKEL (reference sequence). The CDR3: CASSNWGGLVTEAFF. CDR3 bases: TGTGCCAGCAGCAACTGGGGGGGGCTCGTCACTGAAGCTTTCTTT.

V gene TRBV4-3 combines with J gene TRBJ2-2; the D call may be TRBD1 or TRBD2 (5 bases each). The CDR3 is 17 residues long. Germline V gene lookup returns CDR1 LGHNA and CDR2 YSLEER. Trimming took 0 bases from V and 8 from J, leaving 19 bases between them. The CDR3 bases are TGCGCCAGCAGCCAAGATCATAGATGGGGGAGTGGGGGGGAGCTGTTTTTT. This gives the protein CASSQDHRWGSGGELFF.

The chain uses TRBV7-8 and TRBJ1-5; 7 nucleotides line up with TRBD1. Germline CDR1 and CDR2: SGHVS and FQNEAQ. The CDR3 covers 16 residues. Losses at the gene ends were 5 bases for V and 0 bases for J; bases not matched to a gene: 7. For the CDR3, the DNA is TGTGCCAGCAGCGCAGGGACAGCTTATAGCAATCAGCCCCAGCATTTT. Translating it yields CASSAGTAYSNQPQHF.